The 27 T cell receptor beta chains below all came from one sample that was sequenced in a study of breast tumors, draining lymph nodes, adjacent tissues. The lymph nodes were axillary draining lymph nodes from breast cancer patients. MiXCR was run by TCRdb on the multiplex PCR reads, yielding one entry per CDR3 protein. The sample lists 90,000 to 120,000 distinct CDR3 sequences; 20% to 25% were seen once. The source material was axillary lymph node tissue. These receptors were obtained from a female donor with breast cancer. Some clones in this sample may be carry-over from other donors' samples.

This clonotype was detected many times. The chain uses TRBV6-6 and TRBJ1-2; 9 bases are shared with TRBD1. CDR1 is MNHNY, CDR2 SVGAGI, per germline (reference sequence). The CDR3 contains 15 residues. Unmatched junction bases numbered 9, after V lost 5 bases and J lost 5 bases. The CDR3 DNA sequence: TGTGCCAGCAGTACCCGACAGGGGGGGAGGTATGGCTACACCTTC. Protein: CASSTRQGGRYGYTF.

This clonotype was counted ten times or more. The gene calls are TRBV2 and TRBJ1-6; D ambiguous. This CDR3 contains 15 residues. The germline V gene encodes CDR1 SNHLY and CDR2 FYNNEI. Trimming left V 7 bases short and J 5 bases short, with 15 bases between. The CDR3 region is CASMNPVQDNSPLHF. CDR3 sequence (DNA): TGTGCCAGCATGAACCCGGTCCAGGATAATTCACCCCTCCACTTT.

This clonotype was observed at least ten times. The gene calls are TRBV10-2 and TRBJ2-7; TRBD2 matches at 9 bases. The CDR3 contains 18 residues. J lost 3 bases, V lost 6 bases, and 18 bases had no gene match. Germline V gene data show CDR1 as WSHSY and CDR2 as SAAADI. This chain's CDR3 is CASSLGGVAGGPDYEQYF. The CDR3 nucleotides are TGCGCCAGCAGCCTGGGGGGGGTTGCGGGAGGGCCTGACTACGAGCAGTACTTC.

CDR3 bases: TGCAGTGCTAGAGATTCGCGGAGTTCTGCGAGAAACACCATATATTTT. This codes for CSARDSRSSARNTIYF. J is TRBJ1-3 and V is TRBV20-1, with unresolved D. Trimming pared 0 bases from V and 5 bases from J, leaving 17 bases between. CDR1 DFQATT and CDR2 SNEGSKA come from the germline V gene (reference sequence). This CDR3 contains 16 residues.

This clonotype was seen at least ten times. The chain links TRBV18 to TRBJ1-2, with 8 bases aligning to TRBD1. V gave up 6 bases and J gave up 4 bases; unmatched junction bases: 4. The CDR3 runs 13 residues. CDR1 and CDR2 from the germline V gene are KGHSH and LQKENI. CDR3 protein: CASSVDRGYGYTF. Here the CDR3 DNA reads TGTGCCAGCTCCGTAGACAGGGGCTATGGCTACACCTTC.

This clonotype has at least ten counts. The CDR3 region is CASSNRGLARGHGQFF. The DNA of the CDR3 is TGTGCCAGCAGCAACCGGGGACTAGCCCGTGGCCATGGGCAGTTCTTC. This chain links TRBV5-4 with TRBJ2-1; 9 bases align to TRBD2. The CDR3 has 16 residues. Looked up from germline, CDR1 is SGHNT and CDR2 is YYREEE (reference sequence). The trim removed 4 bases at V and 12 bases at J, leaving 17 bases unmatched.

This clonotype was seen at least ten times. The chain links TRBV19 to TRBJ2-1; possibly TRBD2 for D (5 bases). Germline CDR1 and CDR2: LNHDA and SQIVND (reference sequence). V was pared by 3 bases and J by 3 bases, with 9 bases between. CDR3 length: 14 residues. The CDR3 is CASSIPAGYNEQFF. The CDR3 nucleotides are TGTGCCAGTAGTATCCCCGCGGGCTACAATGAGCAGTTCTTC.

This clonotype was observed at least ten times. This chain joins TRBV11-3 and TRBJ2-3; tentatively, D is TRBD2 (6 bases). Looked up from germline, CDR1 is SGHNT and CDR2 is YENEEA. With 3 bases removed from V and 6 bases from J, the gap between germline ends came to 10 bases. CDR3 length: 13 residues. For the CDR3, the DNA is TGTGCCAGCAGCTTGACTAGTTCGGATACGCAGTATTTT. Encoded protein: CASSLTSSDTQYF.

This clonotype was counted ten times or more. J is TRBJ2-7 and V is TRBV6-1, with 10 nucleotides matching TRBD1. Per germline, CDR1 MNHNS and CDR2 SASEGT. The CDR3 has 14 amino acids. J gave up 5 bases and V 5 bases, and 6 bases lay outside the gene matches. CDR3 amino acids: CASSLDRGKDEQYF. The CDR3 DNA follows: TGTGCCAGCAGTCTGGACAGGGGGAAGGACGAGCAGTACTTC.

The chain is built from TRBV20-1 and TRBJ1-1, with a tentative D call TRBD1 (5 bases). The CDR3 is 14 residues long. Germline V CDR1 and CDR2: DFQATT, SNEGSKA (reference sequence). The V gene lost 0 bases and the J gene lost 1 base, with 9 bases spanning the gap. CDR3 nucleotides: TGCAGTGCTAGAGAAGGACACGCGAACACTGAAGCTTTCTTT. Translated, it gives CSAREGHANTEAFF.

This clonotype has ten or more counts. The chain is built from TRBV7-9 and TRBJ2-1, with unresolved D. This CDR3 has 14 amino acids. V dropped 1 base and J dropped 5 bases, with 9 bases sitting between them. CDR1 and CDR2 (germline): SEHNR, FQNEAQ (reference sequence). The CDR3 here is CASSLVAKNNEQFF. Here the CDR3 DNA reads TGTGCCAGCAGCTTAGTTGCCAAAAACAATGAGCAGTTCTTC.

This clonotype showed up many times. The DNA for the CDR3 is TGTGCCAGCAGCTTAGACCCGAGCTCCTACGAGCAGTACTTC. This sequence encodes CASSLDPSSYEQYF. V is TRBV7-6 and J is TRBJ2-7, with no clear D. Trimming cost V 1 base and J 0 bases, with 7 bases left between them. Germline loops: CDR1 SGHVS, CDR2 FNYEAQ. The CDR3 length is 14 residues.

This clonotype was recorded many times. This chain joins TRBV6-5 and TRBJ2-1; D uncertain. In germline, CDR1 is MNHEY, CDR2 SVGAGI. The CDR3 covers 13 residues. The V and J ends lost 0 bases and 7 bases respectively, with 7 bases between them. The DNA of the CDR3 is TGTGCCAGCAGTTACTCAAGGCAGAATGAGCAGTTCTTC. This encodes CASSYSRQNEQFF.

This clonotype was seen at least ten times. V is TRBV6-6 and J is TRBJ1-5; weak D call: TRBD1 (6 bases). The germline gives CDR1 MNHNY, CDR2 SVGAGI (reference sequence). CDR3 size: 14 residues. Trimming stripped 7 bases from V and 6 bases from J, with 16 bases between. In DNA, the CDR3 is TGTGCCAGCAAAACACAGGGAGCGGGTCAGCCCCAGCATTTT. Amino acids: CASKTQGAGQPQHF.

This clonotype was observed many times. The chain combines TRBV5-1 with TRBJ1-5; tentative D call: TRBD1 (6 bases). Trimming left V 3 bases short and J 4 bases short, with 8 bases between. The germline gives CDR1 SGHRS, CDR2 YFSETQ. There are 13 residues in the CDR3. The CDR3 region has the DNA TGCGCCAGCAGCTCGGGACAAAATCAGCCCCAGCATTTT. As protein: CASSSGQNQPQHF.

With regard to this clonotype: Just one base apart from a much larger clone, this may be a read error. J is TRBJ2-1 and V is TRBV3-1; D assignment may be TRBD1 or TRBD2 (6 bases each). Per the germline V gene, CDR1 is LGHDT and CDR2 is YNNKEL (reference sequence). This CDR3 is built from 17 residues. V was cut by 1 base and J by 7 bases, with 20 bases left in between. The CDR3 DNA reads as TGTGCCAGCAGCCAAGGGCCCCCGGGGGCAGGAAGTAATGAGCAGTTCTTC. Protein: CASSQGPPGAGSNEQFF.

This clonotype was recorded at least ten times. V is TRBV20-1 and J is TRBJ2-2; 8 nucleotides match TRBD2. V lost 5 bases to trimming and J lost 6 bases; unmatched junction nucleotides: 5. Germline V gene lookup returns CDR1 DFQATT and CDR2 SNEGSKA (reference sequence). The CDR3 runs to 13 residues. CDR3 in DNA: TGCAGTGCTCGAGGGACTAGTGCCGGGGAGCTGTTTTTT. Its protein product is CSARGTSAGELFF.

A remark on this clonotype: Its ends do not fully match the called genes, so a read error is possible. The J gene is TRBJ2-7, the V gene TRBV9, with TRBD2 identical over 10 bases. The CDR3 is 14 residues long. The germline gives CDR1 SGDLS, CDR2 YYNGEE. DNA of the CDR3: TGTGCTAGCAGCGAATCACTAGCGGGGAATGAGCAGTACTTC. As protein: CASSESLAGNEQYF.

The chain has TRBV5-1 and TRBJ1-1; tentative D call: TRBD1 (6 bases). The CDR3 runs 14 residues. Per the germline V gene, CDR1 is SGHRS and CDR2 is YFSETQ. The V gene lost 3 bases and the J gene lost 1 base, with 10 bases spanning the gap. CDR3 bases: TGCGCCAGCAGCTGGACGACAGGGAACACTGAAGCTTTCTTT. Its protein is CASSWTTGNTEAFF.

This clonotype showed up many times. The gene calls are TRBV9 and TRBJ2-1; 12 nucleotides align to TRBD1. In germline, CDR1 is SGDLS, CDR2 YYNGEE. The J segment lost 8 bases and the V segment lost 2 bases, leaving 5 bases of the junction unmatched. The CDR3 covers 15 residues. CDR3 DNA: TGTGCCAGCAGCGTCGGGACAGGGGGCGTCTATGAGCAGTTCTTC. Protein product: CASSVGTGGVYEQFF.

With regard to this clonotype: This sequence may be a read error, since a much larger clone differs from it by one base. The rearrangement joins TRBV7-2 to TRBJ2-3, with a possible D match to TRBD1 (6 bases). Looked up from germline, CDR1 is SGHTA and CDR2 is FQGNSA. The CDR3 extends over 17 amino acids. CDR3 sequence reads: CASSPHEGQGSTGTQYF. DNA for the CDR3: TGTGCCAGCAGCCCTCATGAAGGGCAGGGGAGCACAGGTACGCAGTATTTT.

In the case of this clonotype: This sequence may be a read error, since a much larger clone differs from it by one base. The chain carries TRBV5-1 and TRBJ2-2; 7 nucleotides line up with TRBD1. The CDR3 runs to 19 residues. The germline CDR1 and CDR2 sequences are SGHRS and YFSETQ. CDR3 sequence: CASSLIRPGKGANTGEPFF. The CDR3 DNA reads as TGCGCCAGCAGCTTGATTCGGCCAGGGAAGGGGGCGAACACCGGGGAGCCGTTTTTT.

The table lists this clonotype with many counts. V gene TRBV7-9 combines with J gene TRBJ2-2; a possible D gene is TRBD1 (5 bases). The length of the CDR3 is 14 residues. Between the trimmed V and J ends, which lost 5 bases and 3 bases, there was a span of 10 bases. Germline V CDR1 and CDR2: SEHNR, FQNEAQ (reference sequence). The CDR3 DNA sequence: TGTGCCAGCAGCCTACAGGTGGACACCGGGGAGCTGTTTTTT. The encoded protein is CASSLQVDTGELFF. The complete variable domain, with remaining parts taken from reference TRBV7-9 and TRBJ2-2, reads DTGVSQNPRHKITKRGQNVTFRCDPISEHNRLYWYRQTLGQGPEFLTYFQNEAQLEKSRLLSDRFSAERPKGSFSTLEIQRTEQGDSAMYLCASSLQVDTGELFFGEGSRLTVL.

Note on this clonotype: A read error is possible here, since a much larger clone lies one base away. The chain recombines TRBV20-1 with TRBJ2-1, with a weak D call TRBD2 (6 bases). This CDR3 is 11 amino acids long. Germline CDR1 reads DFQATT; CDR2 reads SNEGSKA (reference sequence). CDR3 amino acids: CSAEDRDSRLF. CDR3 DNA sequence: TGCAGTGCGGAAGACCGGGACTCTCGGCTCTTC.

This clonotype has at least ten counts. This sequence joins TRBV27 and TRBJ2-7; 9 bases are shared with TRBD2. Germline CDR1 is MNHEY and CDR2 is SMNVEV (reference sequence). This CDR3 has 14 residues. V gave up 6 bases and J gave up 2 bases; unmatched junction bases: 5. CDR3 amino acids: CASRGLAGPYEQYF. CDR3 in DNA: TGTGCCAGCAGGGGGCTAGCGGGACCCTACGAGCAGTACTTC.

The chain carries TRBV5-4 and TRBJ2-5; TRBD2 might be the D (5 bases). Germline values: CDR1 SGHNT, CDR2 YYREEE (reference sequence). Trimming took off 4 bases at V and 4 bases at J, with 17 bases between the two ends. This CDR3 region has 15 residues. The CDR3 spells CASSIELATRETQYF. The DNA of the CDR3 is TGTGCCAGCAGCATTGAGCTAGCAACTCGAGAGACCCAGTACTTC.

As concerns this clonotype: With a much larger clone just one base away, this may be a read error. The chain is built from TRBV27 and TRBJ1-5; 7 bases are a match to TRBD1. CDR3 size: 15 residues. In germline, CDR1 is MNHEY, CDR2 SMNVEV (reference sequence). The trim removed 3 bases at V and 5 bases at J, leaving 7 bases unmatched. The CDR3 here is CASSFTGVSDQPQHF. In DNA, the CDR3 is TGTGCCAGCAGTTTCACAGGGGTGAGCGATCAGCCCCAGCATTTT.